This entry features one T cell receptor beta chain sequence. The data belong to a study of blood T cell repertoires in COVID-19. Profiled with immunoSEQ multiplex PCR; TCRdb holds only in-frame clones, not every one. The sample shows 110,000 or so clones, approximately 88% of them seen only once. The sequencing input was peripheral blood. This sequence originates from a human donor in a cohort sampled during active COVID-19.

The CDR3 here is CASSFLAGEWDTQYF. The CDR3 bases are TGTGCCAGCAGCTTTCTAGCGGGAGAATGGGATACGCAGTATTTT. The gene calls are TRBV5-6 and TRBJ2-3; 10 nucleotides align to TRBD2. The germline V gene has CDR1 SGHDT and CDR2 YYEEEE. The V gene end was trimmed by 2 bases and the J gene end by 6 bases; junction bases not matched to a gene: 6. The length of the CDR3 is 15 residues. Complete variable domain (other parts from reference TRBV5-6 and TRBJ2-3): DAGVTQSPTHLIKTRGQQVTLRCSPKSGHDTVSWYQQALGQGPQFIFQYYEEEERQRGNFPDRFSGHQFPNYSSELNVNALLLGDSALYLCASSFLAGEWDTQYFGPGTRLTVL.